This record concerns one TCR beta chain sequence. Clones were read by immunoSEQ multiplex PCR, and TCRdb kept only the in-frame ones, dropping some. The data hold about 32,000 clones, with roughly 96% observed a single time. This entry comes from a study of circulating and synovial CD4+ cells in juvenile arthritis. V was pared by 2 bases and J by 4 bases, with 21 bases between. Germline values: CDR1 KGHSH, CDR2 LQKENI. The CDR3 contains 17 residues. The sequence was obtained from a human donor with juvenile idiopathic arthritis. The chain couples TRBV18 to TRBJ2-7; possibly TRBD1 for D (6 bases). The sequenced material came from CD4+ T cells from blood. The chain's CDR3 is CASSPDLMDSRSYEQYF. CDR3 coding DNA: TGTGCCAGCTCACCAGACCTAATGGACAGCCGCTCTTACGAGCAGTACTTC.